This TCR beta chain was observed in a study of CD8+ T cells in alopecia areata. Whole-study context: Tofacitinib ran 6 to 18 months, followed by 6 months off drug.

Treatment here: oral pan-JAK inhibitor, 5-10 mg twice daily. Trimming shortened V by 4 bases and J by 3 bases, and 15 bases separated the two germline ends. The CDR3 is 15 amino acids. Germline assignment: CDR1 MNHEY and CDR2 SMNVEV (reference sequence). RNA extraction was followed by reverse transcription into cDNA, which acted as the sequencing template. TCRdb's table, derived via immunoSEQ multiplex PCR, lists solely in-frame clones and lacks some. Seen here are about 42,000 clones, around three fifths observed once, and the top ten hold over 20%. The material sequenced was CD8+ T cells sorted from blood, taken at week 4, from a patient treated with tofacitinib. The chain carries TRBV27 and TRBJ1-1, with no clear D. The source of this sequence is a human donor with alopecia areata. For the CDR3, the DNA is TGTGCCAGCAGTTCCCCCCTTGGGGTACACACTGAAGCTTTCTTT. Residues: CASSSPLGVHTEAFF.